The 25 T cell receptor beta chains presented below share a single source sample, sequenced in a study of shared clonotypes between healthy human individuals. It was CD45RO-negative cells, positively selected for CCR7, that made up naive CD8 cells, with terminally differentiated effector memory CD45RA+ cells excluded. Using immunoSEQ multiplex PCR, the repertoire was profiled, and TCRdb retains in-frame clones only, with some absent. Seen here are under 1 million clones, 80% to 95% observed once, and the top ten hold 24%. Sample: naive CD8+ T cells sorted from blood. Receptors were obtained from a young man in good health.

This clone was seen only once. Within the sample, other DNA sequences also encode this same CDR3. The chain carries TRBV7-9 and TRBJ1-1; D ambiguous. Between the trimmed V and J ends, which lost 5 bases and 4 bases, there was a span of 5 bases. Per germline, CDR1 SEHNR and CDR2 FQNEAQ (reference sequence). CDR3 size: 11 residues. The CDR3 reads CASSRGTEAFF. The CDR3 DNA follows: TGTGCCAGCAGCCGCGGCACTGAAGCTTTCTTT.

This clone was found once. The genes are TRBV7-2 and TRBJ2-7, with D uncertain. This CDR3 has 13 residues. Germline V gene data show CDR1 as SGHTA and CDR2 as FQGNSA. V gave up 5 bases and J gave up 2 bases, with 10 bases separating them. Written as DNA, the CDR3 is TGTGCCAGCAGCCCAGAAATAGCCTACGAGCAGTACTTC. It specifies CASSPEIAYEQYF.

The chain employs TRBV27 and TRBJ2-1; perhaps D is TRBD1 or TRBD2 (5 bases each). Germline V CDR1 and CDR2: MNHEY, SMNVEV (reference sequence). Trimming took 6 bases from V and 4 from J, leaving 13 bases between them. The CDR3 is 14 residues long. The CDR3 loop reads CASSHGADYNEQFF. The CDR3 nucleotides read TGTGCCAGCAGCCACGGGGCAGATTACAATGAGCAGTTCTTC.

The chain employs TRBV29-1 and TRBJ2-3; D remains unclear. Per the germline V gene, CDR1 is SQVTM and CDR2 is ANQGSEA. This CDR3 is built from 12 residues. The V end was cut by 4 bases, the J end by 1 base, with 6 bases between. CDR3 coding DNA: TGCAGCGTTGTGGTCCGCACAGATACGCAGTATTTT. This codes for CSVVVRTDTQYF.

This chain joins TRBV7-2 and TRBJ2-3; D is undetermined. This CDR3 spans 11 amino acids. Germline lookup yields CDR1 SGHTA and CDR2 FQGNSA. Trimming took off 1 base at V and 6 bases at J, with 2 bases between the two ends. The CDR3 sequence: CASSLVDTQYF. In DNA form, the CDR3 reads TGTGCCAGCAGCTTAGTTGATACGCAGTATTTT.

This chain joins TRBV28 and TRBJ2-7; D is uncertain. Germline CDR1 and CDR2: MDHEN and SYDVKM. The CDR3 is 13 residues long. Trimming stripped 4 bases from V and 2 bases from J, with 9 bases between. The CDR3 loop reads CASSSLETYEQYF. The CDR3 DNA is TGTGCCAGCAGTTCTTTAGAGACCTACGAGCAGTACTTC.

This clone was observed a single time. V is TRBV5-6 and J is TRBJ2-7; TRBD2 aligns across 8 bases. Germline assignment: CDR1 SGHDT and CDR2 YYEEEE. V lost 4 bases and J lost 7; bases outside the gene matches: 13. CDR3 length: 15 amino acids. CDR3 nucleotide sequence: TGTGCCAGCAGCCAACTAGCGGCCCCACCGGGGGAGCAGTACTTC. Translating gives CASSQLAAPPGEQYF.

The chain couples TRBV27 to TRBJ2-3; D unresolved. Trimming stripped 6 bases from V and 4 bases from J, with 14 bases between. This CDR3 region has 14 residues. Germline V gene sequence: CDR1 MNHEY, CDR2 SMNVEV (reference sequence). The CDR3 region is CASRTWTAADTQYF. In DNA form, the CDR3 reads TGTGCCAGCAGGACCTGGACGGCAGCAGATACGCAGTATTTT.

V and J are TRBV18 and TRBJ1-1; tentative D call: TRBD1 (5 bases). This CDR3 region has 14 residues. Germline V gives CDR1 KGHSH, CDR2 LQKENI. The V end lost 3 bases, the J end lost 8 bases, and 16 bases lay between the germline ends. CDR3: CASSPGGRHWEAFF. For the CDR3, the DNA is TGTGCCAGCTCACCCGGGGGGAGGCATTGGGAAGCTTTCTTT.

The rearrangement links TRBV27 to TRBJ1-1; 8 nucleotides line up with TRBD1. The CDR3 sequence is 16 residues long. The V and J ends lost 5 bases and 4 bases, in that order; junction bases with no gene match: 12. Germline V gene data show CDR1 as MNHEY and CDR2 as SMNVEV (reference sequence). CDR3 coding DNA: TGTGCCAGCAGTCGCCGTCCAGGGGGCGTAGGCACTGAAGCTTTCTTT. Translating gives CASSRRPGGVGTEAFF.

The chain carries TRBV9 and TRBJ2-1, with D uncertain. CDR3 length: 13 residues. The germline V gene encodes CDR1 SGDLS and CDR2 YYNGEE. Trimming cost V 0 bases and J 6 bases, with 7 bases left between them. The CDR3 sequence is CASSVALVNEQFF. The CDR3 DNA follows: TGTGCCAGCAGCGTAGCTTTGGTCAATGAGCAGTTCTTC. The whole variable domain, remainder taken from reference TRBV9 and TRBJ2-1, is DSGVTQTPKHLITATGQRVTLRCSPRSGDLSVYWYQQSLDQGLQFLIQYYNGEERAKGNILERFSAQQFPDLHSELNLSSLELGDSALYFCASSVALVNEQFFGPGTRLTVL.

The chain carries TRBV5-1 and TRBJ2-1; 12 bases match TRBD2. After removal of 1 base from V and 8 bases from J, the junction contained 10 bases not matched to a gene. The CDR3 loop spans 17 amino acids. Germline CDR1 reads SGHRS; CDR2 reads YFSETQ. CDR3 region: CASSLSGWLAGGDEQFF. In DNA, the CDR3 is TGCGCCAGCAGCTTGTCAGGGTGGCTAGCGGGAGGGGATGAGCAGTTCTTC.

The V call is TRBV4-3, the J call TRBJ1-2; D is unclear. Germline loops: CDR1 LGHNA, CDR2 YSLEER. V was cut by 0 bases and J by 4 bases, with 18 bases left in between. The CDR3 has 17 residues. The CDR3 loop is CASSQEVEVETSYGYTF. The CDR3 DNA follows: TGCGCCAGCAGCCAAGAAGTGGAAGTGGAAACCTCCTATGGCTACACCTTC.

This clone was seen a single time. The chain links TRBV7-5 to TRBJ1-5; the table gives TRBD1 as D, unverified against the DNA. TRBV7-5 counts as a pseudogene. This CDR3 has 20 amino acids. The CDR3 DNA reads TGTGCCAGAAGCTTATCCGGCCCCGCAGGGGGTGGTAGGTGCAATCAGCCCCAGCATTTT. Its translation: CARSLSGPAGGGRCNQPQHF.

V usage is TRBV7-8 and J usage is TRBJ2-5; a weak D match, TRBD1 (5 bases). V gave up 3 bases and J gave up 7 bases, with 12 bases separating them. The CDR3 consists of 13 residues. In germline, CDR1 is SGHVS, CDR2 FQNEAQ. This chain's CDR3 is CASSFQGVGTQYF. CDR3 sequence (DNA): TGTGCCAGCAGCTTTCAAGGGGTGGGGACCCAGTACTTC. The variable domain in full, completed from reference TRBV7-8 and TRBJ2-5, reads GAGVSQSPRYKVAKRGQDVALRCDPISGHVSLFWYQQALGQGPEFLTYFQNEAQLDKSGLPSDRFFAERPEGSVSTLKIQRTQQEDSAVYLCASSFQGVGTQYFGPGTRLLVL.

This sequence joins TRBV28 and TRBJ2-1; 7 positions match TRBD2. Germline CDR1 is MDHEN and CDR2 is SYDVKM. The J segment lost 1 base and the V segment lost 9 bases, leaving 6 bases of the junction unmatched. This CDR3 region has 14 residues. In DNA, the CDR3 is TGTGCCAGTCAAGGACTAGTATCCTACAATGAGCAGTTCTTC. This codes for CASQGLVSYNEQFF.

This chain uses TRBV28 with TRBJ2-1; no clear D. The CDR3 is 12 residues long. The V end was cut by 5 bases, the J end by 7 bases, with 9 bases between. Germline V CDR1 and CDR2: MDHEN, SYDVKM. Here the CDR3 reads CASSLSRNEQFF. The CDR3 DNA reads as TGTGCCAGCAGTCTTAGCCGAAATGAGCAGTTCTTC. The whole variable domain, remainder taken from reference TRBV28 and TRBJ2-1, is DVKVTQSSRYLVKRTGEKVFLECVQDMDHENMFWYRQDPGLGLRLIYFSYDVKMKEKGDIPEGYSVSREKKERFSLILESASTNQTSMYLCASSLSRNEQFFGPGTRLTVL.

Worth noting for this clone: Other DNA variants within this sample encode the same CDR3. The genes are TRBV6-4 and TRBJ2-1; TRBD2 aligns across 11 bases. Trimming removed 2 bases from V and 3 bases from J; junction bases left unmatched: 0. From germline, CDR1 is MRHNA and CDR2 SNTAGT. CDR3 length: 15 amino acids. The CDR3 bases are TGTGCCAGCAGTGACGGGACTAGCGGCTACAATGAGCAGTTCTTC. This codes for CASSDGTSGYNEQFF.

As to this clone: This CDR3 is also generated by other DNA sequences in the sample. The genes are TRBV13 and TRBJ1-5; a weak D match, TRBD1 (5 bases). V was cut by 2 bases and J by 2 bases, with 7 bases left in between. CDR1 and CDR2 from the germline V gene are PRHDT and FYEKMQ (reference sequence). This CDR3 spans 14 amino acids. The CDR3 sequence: CASSLRGGNQPQHF. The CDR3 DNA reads TGTGCCAGCAGCTTACGGGGGGGCAATCAGCCCCAGCATTTT. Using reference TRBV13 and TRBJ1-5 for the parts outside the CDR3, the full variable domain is AAGVIQSPRHLIKEKRETATLKCYPIPRHDTVYWYQQGPGQDPQFLISFYEKMQSDKGSIPDRFSAQQFSDYHSELNMSSLELGDSALYFCASSLRGGNQPQHFGDGTRLSIL.

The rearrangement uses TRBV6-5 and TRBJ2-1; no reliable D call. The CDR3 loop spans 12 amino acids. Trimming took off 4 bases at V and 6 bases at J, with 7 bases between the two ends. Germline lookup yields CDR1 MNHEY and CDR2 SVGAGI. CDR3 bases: TGTGCCAGCAGTTTTCAGATCAATGAGCAGTTCTTC. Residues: CASSFQINEQFF.

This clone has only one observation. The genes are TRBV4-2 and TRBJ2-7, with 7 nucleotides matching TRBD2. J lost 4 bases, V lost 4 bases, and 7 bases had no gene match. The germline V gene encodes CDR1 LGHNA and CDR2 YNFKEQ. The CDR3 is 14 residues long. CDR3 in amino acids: CASSRTSEPYEQYF. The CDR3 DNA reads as TGTGCCAGCAGCCGTACTAGCGAACCGTACGAGCAGTACTTC.

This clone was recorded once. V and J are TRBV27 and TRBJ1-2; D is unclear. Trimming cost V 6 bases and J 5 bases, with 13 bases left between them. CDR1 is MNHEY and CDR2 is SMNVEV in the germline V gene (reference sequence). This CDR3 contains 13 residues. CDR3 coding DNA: TGTGCCAGCAGAAGACATCCCAGTTATGGCTACACCTTC. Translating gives CASRRHPSYGYTF.

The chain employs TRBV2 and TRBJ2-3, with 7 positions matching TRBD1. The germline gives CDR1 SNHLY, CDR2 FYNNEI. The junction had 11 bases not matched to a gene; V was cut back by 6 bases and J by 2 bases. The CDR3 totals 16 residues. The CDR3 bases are TGTGCCAGCAGCGCTGCCCCGGACAGGTCCACAGATACGCAGTATTTT. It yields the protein CASSAAPDRSTDTQYF. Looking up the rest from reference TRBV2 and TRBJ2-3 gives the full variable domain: EPEVTQTPSHQVTQMGQEVILRCVPISNHLYFYWYRQILGQKVEFLVSFYNNEISEKSEIFDDQFSVERPDGSNFTLKIRSTKLEDSAMYFCASSAAPDRSTDTQYFGPGTRLTVL.

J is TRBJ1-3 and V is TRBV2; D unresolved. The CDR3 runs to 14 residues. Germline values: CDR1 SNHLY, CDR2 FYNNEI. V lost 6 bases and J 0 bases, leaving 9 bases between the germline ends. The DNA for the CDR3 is TGTGCCAGCAGCCCGCACGACTCTGGAAACACCATATATTTT. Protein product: CASSPHDSGNTIYF.

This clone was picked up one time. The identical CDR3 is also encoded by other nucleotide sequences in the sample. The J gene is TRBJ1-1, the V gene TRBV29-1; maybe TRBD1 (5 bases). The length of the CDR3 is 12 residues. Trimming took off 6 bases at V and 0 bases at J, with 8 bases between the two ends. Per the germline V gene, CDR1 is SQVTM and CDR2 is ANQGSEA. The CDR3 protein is CSVGRLNTEAFF. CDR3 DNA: TGCAGCGTGGGACGGCTGAACACTGAAGCTTTCTTT.